The present T cell receptor (beta chain) was sequenced within a study of response to subunit inactivated influenza vaccine. For this clonotype: The antigen is unknown.

Overall study results and limits: Researchers suggested that each seasonal influenza vaccination recruits few new T cells.

TCRdb redid the calling of the RT-PCR reads with MiXCR, one entry per CDR3 protein. Counted here are roughly 760,000 distinct CDR3 sequences, 21% occurring once; the ten biggest clones make up about 10%. The CDR3 has 14 amino acids. Between the trimmed V and J ends, which lost 2 bases and 1 base, there was a span of 12 bases. CDR1 DFQATT and CDR2 SNEGSKA come from the germline V gene (reference sequence). The J gene is TRBJ2-7, the V gene TRBV20-1; D is uncertain. The sequencing here drew on PBMCs from blood, taken 5 days after vaccination. The TCR sequence derives from a man aged 45-65 years who received an inactivated influenza vaccine. In nucleotides, the CDR3 is TGCAGTGCTAGATACCCGGGCCGATCCTACGAGCAGTACTTC. Its protein is CSARYPGRSYEQYF.